The rows below give T cell receptor beta chains drawn from one sample of a study of CD8 T cells in Susac syndrome. TCRdb independently ran MiXCR on the immunoSEQ multiplex PCR reads; one entry per CDR3 protein. Of about 180,000 distinct CDR3 sequences listed, roughly 94% are singletons. The sequenced sample was CD4+ T cells from PBMCs. Receptors were obtained from a human donor with Susac syndrome. Both conserved end residues are part of each CDR3. Each record gives: clone size, V gene, J gene, D gene, CDR3 DNA, CDR3 protein. A D gene is named only where the DNA matches it firmly. The size of a clone is reported for some rows only, either as once, few or many, or as a class for expanded clones.

.	TRBV6-2/TRBV6-3	TRBJ2-7	.	TGTGCCAGCAGTTATCAGGTACCCTACGAGCAGTACTTC	CASSYQVPYEQYF
.	TRBV5-1	TRBJ2-1	TRBD2	TGCGCCAGCAGCTTGGTAGCGGGAGTGTTAAATGAGCAGTTCTTC	CASSLVAGVLNEQFF
.	TRBV4-1	TRBJ2-1	TRBD2	TGCGCCAGCAGCCAGCATGGACTAGCGGGGAACAATGAGCAGTTCTTC	CASSQHGLAGNNEQFF
.	TRBV20-1	TRBJ1-1	.	TGCAGTGCTAGATGGCAGTTGAACACTGAAGCTTTCTTT	CSARWQLNTEAFF
.	TRBV28	TRBJ1-1	.	TGTGCCAGCAGTTTAAGCAAAGGACGGGAAGCTTTCTTT	CASSLSKGREAFF
.	TRBV20-1	TRBJ1-4	.	TGCAGTGCTAGAGCCGGGACGGGAAATGAAAAACTGTTTTTT	CSARAGTGNEKLFF
once	TRBV6-1	TRBJ2-2	TRBD2	TGTGCCAGCAGTGAGAGGCGGGGGGGCACCGGGGAGCTGTTTTTT	CASSERRGGTGELFF
once	TRBV19	TRBJ1-5	TRBD1	TGTGCCAGTAGTACACGGACAGGGTATCAGCCCCAGCATTTT	CASSTRTGYQPQHF
.	TRBV7-2	TRBJ1-4	.	TGTGCCAGCAGCTTAGCGGCAACTAATGAAAAACTGTTTTTT	CASSLAATNEKLFF
.	TRBV4-3	TRBJ2-7	TRBD2	TGCGCCAGCAGCCAAGTTTGGCTAGCGGACACCTACGAGCAGTACTTC	CASSQVWLADTYEQYF
.	TRBV29-1	TRBJ2-1	.	TGCAGCGTTGAAGAAGAAGGATTTAATGAGCAGTTCTTC	CSVEEEGFNEQFF
.	TRBV25-1	TRBJ1-2	TRBD1	TGTGCCAGCAGCGAGGGACAGATTTATGGCTACACCTTC	CASSEGQIYGYTF
.	TRBV7-9	TRBJ1-2	.	TGTGCCAGCAGCTTTCTCGGCAGCAACTATGGCTACACCTTC	CASSFLGSNYGYTF
.	TRBV29-1	TRBJ2-1	.	TGCAGCGTTGATCCGGATCACCGAGGGAATGAGCAGTTCTTC	CSVDPDHRGNEQFF
.	TRBV18	TRBJ1-3	TRBD1	TGTGCCAGCTCACACCGGGACAGACTTGGCACCATATATTTT	CASSHRDRLGTIYF
.	TRBV27	TRBJ2-1	.	TGTGCCAGCAGTTTCTCCCGGGCCAGGAGTCGTGAGCAGTTCTTC	CASSFSRARSREQFF
.	TRBV14	TRBJ2-1	.	TGTGCCAGCAGCCAAGTATCTGGGAATGAGCAGTTCTTC	CASSQVSGNEQFF
.	TRBV20-1	TRBJ2-3	TRBD2	TGCAGTGCTGCCCCCGGGACTAGTGGGCAGTATTTT	CSAAPGTSGQYF
.	TRBV28	TRBJ1-2	.	TGTGCCAGCACTGCCCCGGCAGGGCCCTATGGCTACACCTTC	CASTAPAGPYGYTF
few	TRBV24-1	TRBJ2-1	.	TGTGCCACCAGTGACCCTGCCCAGACGACGAATGAGCAGTTCTTC	CATSDPAQTTNEQFF
.	TRBV9	TRBJ2-7	TRBD1	TGTGCCAGCAGCGTAGGCGGGACAGGATCCTACGAGCAGTACTTC	CASSVGGTGSYEQYF
.	TRBV5-4	TRBJ1-1	.	TGTGCCAGCAGCTCGGGGACACTCATGAACACTGAAGCTTTCTTT	CASSSGTLMNTEAFF
once	TRBV29-1	TRBJ2-1	TRBD2	TGCAGCGTTGAAGATGGAGCGGGAGTGGGGAATGAGCAGTTCTTC	CSVEDGAGVGNEQFF
.	TRBV30	TRBJ2-7	.	TGTGCCTGGGGTACTTTGGGGGCAACCTACGAGCAGTACTTC	CAWGTLGATYEQYF
once	TRBV30	TRBJ1-4	.	TGTGCCTGGAGCGCGGACCGCCTTAATGAAAAACTGTTTTTT	CAWSADRLNEKLFF
.	TRBV7-9	TRBJ1-2	.	TGTGCCAGCAGGCATACAGGGAACTATGGCTACACCTTC	CASRHTGNYGYTF
.	TRBV6-2/TRBV6-3	TRBJ2-1	.	TGTGCCAGCAGTTACGAAGGGCGGGCCTCTGTTTGGGGAAGTAGAAATGAGCAGTTCTTC	CASSYEGRASVWGSRNEQFF
once	TRBV12-3/TRBV12-4	TRBJ1-1	.	TGTGCCAGCACCAAGGATGGGACTGAAGCTTTCTTT	CASTKDGTEAFF
.	TRBV28	TRBJ2-1	.	TGTGCCAGCACCTTGGCGGACCTCTCCAACAATGAGCAGTTCTTC	CASTLADLSNNEQFF
.	TRBV20-1	TRBJ2-7	.	TGCAGTGCTAGAGATAGGCGGGCCTATAGCTCCTACGAGCAGTACTTC	CSARDRRAYSSYEQYF
.	TRBV28	TRBJ1-5	TRBD1	TGTGCCAGCAGTTTAAACAGGGGAGGTCAGCCCCAGCATTTT	CASSLNRGGQPQHF
.	TRBV7-9	TRBJ2-7	.	TGTGCCAGCAGCTTACTCCGGGATTCCTACGAGCAGTACTTC	CASSLLRDSYEQYF
.	TRBV20-1	TRBJ1-1	.	TGCAGTGCCACTTCGGGCCTAGGGGGCACTGAAGCTTTCTTT	CSATSGLGGTEAFF
.	TRBV6-5	TRBJ1-3	.	TGTGCCAGCAGTTACAGTGTTGGCGGAAACACCATATATTTT	CASSYSVGGNTIYF
.	TRBV7-6	TRBJ1-4	.	TGTGCCAGCAGCTTAGCGCCGGGGCGGACTAATGAAAAACTGTTTTTT	CASSLAPGRTNEKLFF
.	TRBV7-9	TRBJ2-1	.	TGTGCCAGCAGCTTACGGACACTGCCGAATGAGCAGTTCTTC	CASSLRTLPNEQFF